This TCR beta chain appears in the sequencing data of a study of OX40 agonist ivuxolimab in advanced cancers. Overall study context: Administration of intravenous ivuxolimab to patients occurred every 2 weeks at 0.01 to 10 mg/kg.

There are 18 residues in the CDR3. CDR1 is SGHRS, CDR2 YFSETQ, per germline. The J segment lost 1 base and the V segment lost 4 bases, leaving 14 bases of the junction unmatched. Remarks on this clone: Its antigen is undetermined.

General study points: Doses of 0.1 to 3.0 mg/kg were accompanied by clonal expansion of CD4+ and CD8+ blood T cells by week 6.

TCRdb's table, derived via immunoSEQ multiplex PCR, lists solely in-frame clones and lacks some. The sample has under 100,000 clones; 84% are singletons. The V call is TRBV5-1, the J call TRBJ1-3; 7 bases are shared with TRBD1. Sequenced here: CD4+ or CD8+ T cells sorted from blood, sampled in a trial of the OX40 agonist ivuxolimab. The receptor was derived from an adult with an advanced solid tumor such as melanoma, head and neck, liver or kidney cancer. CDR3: CASSARAFGQASGNTIYF. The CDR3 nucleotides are TGCGCCAGCAGCGCTCGAGCATTCGGACAGGCATCTGGAAACACCATATATTTT.